The rows below give T cell receptor beta chains drawn from one sample of a study of blood T cell repertoires in COVID-19. Measured with immunoSEQ multiplex PCR; TCRdb has only the in-frame clones, and not every one. The table shows about 170,000 clones, with 86% occurring only once. Sequencing was done on a sample of peripheral blood. These receptors were collected from a woman aged 55-69 years with COVID-19, enrolled during active disease. Each CDR3 is given with its conserved first and last residue. A D gene is named only where the DNA matches it firmly. Size is stated for part of the rows, as once, few or many counts, or as a class when the clone is expanded.

j_call: TRBJ2-3; v_call: TRBV15; clone_size: .; d_call: TRBD2; cdr3_nt: TGTGCCACCCGGACTAGCGGGAAATTAGATACGCAGTATTTT; cdr3_aa: CATRTSGKLDTQYF
j_call: TRBJ2-5; v_call: TRBV5-1; clone_size: .; d_call: TRBD1; cdr3_nt: TGCGCCAGCAGCGTACCGGGACAGGGGCTGGAGACCCAGTACTTC; cdr3_aa: CASSVPGQGLETQYF
j_call: TRBJ1-5; v_call: TRBV30; clone_size: .; d_call: TRBD1; cdr3_nt: TGTGCCTGGAGTACCTCGTTATCCGGGACAGGGGATAGGGGCAATCAGCCCCAGCATTTT; cdr3_aa: CAWSTSLSGTGDRGNQPQHF
j_call: TRBJ1-4; v_call: TRBV5-1; clone_size: few; d_call: .; cdr3_nt: TGCGCCAGCAGCTTGGCGGGCAGGGGCGCTTCTGAAAAACTGTTTTTT; cdr3_aa: CASSLAGRGASEKLFF
j_call: TRBJ2-7; v_call: TRBV7-2; clone_size: .; d_call: .; cdr3_nt: TGTGCCAGCAGCCTATATATGTCTAACTACGAGCAGTACTTC; cdr3_aa: CASSLYMSNYEQYF
j_call: TRBJ1-2; v_call: TRBV7-2; clone_size: .; d_call: .; cdr3_nt: TGTGCCAGCAGCCCCGGGGGGGGGCCCAGTCTCTCTGGCTACACCTTC; cdr3_aa: CASSPGGGPSLSGYTF
j_call: TRBJ1-1; v_call: TRBV20-1; clone_size: .; d_call: .; cdr3_nt: TGCAGTGCTAGTCGTCTTCCGGGCACTGAAGCTTTCTTT; cdr3_aa: CSASRLPGTEAFF
j_call: TRBJ2-7; v_call: TRBV7-9; clone_size: .; d_call: .; cdr3_nt: TGTGCCAGCAGTACTGGGGGGGCAGGCTACGAGCAGTACTTC; cdr3_aa: CASSTGGAGYEQYF
j_call: TRBJ1-3; v_call: TRBV30; clone_size: .; d_call: .; cdr3_nt: TGTGCCTGGTGGAGGTCTGGAAACACCATATATTTT; cdr3_aa: CAWWRSGNTIYF
j_call: TRBJ1-6; v_call: TRBV4-1; clone_size: .; d_call: .; cdr3_nt: TGCGCCAGCAGCCAAGCCCGGTTGCCGAATTCACCCCTCCACTTT; cdr3_aa: CASSQARLPNSPLHF
j_call: TRBJ1-4; v_call: TRBV27; clone_size: .; d_call: .; cdr3_nt: TGTGCCAGCACCCGACGCGGTTTTGGTGAAAAACTGTTTTTT; cdr3_aa: CASTRRGFGEKLFF
j_call: TRBJ2-2; v_call: TRBV5-1; clone_size: once; d_call: TRBD1; cdr3_nt: TGCGCCAGCAGCCCTACAGGGGGCGCATCCGGGGAGCTGTTTTTT; cdr3_aa: CASSPTGGASGELFF
j_call: TRBJ2-3; v_call: TRBV6-2/TRBV6-3; clone_size: .; d_call: TRBD2; cdr3_nt: TGTGCCAGCAGTTACCCCGGACTAGCGACAGATACGCAGTATTTT; cdr3_aa: CASSYPGLATDTQYF
j_call: TRBJ1-1; v_call: TRBV9; clone_size: once; d_call: .; cdr3_nt: TGTGCCAGCAGCGTAGCCGTTACAATCATGAACACTGAAGCTTTCTTT; cdr3_aa: CASSVAVTIMNTEAFF
j_call: TRBJ1-4; v_call: TRBV5-1; clone_size: few; d_call: .; cdr3_nt: TGCGCCAGCAGCTTGGGTATCCTGTGGCAGGGTAATGAAAAACTGTTTTTT; cdr3_aa: CASSLGILWQGNEKLFF